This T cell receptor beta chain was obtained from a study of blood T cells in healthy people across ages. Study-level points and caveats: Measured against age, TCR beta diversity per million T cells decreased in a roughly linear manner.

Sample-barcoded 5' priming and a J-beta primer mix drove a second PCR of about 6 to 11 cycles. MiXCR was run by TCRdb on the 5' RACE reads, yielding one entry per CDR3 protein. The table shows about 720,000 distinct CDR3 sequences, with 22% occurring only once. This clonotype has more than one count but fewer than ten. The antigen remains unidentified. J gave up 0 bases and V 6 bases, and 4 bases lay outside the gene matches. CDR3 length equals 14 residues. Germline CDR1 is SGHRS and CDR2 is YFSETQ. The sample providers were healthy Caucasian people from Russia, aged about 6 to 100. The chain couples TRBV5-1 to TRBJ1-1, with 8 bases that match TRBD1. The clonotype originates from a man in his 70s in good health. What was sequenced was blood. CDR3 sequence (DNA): TGCGCCAGCACCGAGACAGGGGTGAACACTGAAGCTTTCTTT. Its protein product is CASTETGVNTEAFF.